Listed here are 5 T cell receptor beta chains from one sample, sequenced in a study of human T cells and chemical hapten exposure. Time point reported: patch test 3, about 24 weeks after DPC sensitization. As for treatment: therapeutic diphenylcyclopropenone sensitization with weekly scalp DPC. TCRdb re-called the RACE reads through MiXCR, storing one row per CDR3 protein. The table lists 150,000 to 200,000 distinct CDR3 sequences, around a quarter of them singletons. The sequencing used whole blood, collected in connection with sensitization to the hapten diphenylcyclopropenone (DPC). These receptors all come from a young woman with alopecia areata. Some clones in this sample may be carry-over from other donors' samples.

There are a few counts of this clonotype. For the CDR3, the DNA is TGTGCCACTCCAGGGGGCCCACAAGAGACCCAGTACTTC. This translates into CATPGGPQETQYF. The chain couples TRBV7-3 to TRBJ2-5; 8 bases agree with TRBD1. There are 13 residues in the CDR3. Trimming removed 10 bases from V and 2 bases from J; junction bases left unmatched: 6. Germline CDR1 reads SGHTA; CDR2 reads FQGTGA.

The chain uses TRBV5-1 and TRBJ1-1; D remains unclear. V was shortened by 2 bases and J by 5 bases, with 13 bases between the two germline ends. The CDR3 has 14 amino acids. Germline loops: CDR1 SGHRS, CDR2 YFSETQ. Written as DNA, the CDR3 is TGCGCCAGCAGCTTTGATGGGTATGGGACTGAAGCTTTCTTT. This encodes CASSFDGYGTEAFF.

The chain joins TRBV12-3 or TRBV12-4 to TRBJ2-7; D ambiguous. The CDR3 runs to 16 residues. Deletions cut 6 bases from V and 1 base from J, with 19 bases between. CDR3 in DNA: TGTGCCAGCAGCCGAACCAGTCTCGGACGATCCTACGAGCAGTACTTC. Encoded protein: CASSRTSLGRSYEQYF.

This clonotype was picked up a small number of times. The chain employs TRBV5-1 and TRBJ1-1; TRBD1 aligns across 10 bases. J lost 11 bases, V lost 5 bases, and 6 bases had no gene match. The CDR3 loop spans 12 amino acids. CDR1 and CDR2 from the germline V gene are SGHRS and YFSETQ. CDR3 residues: CASRTGQGGAFF. CDR3 DNA sequence: TGCGCCAGCAGAACCGGACAGGGGGGCGCTTTCTTT. The variable domain in full, completed from reference TRBV5-1 and TRBJ1-1, reads KAGVTQTPRYLIKTRGQQVTLSCSPISGHRSVSWYQQTPGQGLQFLFEYFSETQRNKGNFPGRFSGRQFSNSRSEMNVSTLELGDSALYLCASRTGQGGAFFGQGTRLTVV.

The V call is TRBV28, the J call TRBJ1-1, with D uncertain. This CDR3 is built from 11 residues. Germline lookup yields CDR1 MDHEN and CDR2 SYDVKM. V lost 6 bases and J 11 bases, leaving 13 bases between the germline ends. CDR3 region: CASRLSQRAFF. CDR3 coding DNA: TGTGCCAGCAGGCTGTCTCAGAGGGCTTTCTTT.